This T cell receptor beta chain was recorded in a study of CD8 T cells in Susac syndrome. Reverse transcription of about 0.45 to 1 ug RNA used random hexamers. TCRdb recomputed calls from the immunoSEQ multiplex PCR reads with MiXCR, one row per CDR3 protein. The sample lists around 150,000 distinct CDR3 sequences, 94% occurring once. The V end was cut by 4 bases, the J end by 4 bases, with 11 bases between. Germline-derived CDR1 and CDR2 are SNHLY and FYNNEI. This CDR3 contains 15 residues. The genes are TRBV2 and TRBJ2-6, with D uncertain. The specimen was CD4+ T cells from PBMCs. This clonotype originated in a human donor with multiple sclerosis. In nucleotides, the CDR3 is TGTGCCAGCAGTGGAACGGGCTTGGGGGCCAACGTCCTGACTTTC. It is translated as CASSGTGLGANVLTF.